Presented here are 25 T cell receptor beta chains from one specimen sequenced in a study of OX40 agonist ivuxolimab in advanced cancers. Some clones are missing from TCRdb's copy, which holds only in-frame ones; the method was immunoSEQ multiplex PCR. Of 90,000 or so clones detected, about 91% appear once; the ten largest clones hold 2.6%. The specimen was CD4+ or CD8+ T cells sorted from blood, collected in a trial of the OX40 agonist ivuxolimab. These receptors came from an adult with an advanced solid tumor such as melanoma, head and neck, liver or kidney cancer.

This chain connects TRBV5-1 to TRBJ2-7; a possible D gene is TRBD2 (5 bases). The CDR3 runs to 15 residues. Germline V gene data show CDR1 as SGHRS and CDR2 as YFSETQ. Between the trimmed V and J ends, which lost 0 bases and 3 bases, there was a span of 13 bases. The CDR3 loop reads CASSLEGRSGYEQYF. For the CDR3, the DNA is TGCGCCAGCAGCTTGGAAGGGAGATCTGGCTACGAGCAGTACTTC. Based on the CDR3 plus reference TRBV5-1 and TRBJ2-7, the full variable domain is KAGVTQTPRYLIKTRGQQVTLSCSPISGHRSVSWYQQTPGQGLQFLFEYFSETQRNKGNFPGRFSGRQFSNSRSEMNVSTLELGDSALYLCASSLEGRSGYEQYFGPGTRLTVT.

This chain links TRBV28 with TRBJ1-2; 10 nucleotides match TRBD1. CDR3 length: 15 amino acids. Germline values: CDR1 MDHEN, CDR2 SYDVKM. V was pared by 6 bases and J by 5 bases, with 9 bases of the junction left unmatched. CDR3 protein: CASRGPGTGDYGYTF. As DNA, the CDR3 is TGTGCCAGCAGGGGACCTGGGACAGGGGATTATGGCTACACCTTC.

The chain carries TRBV11-2 and TRBJ2-1; D is perhaps TRBD2 (5 bases). V lost 2 bases and J 8 bases, leaving 16 bases between the germline ends. The CDR3 loop spans 15 amino acids. From germline, CDR1 is SGHAT and CDR2 FQNNGV. The CDR3 region has the DNA TGTGCCAGCAGCTTAATCGGGATTTCCGACGATGAGCAGTTCTTC. It codes for CASSLIGISDDEQFF.

The chain is built from TRBV15 and TRBJ2-7; TRBD1 matches at 8 bases. The germline gives CDR1 LNHNV, CDR2 YYDKDF (reference sequence). There are 16 residues in the CDR3. Losses at the gene ends were 1 base for V and 2 bases for J; bases not matched to a gene: 7. CDR3 residues: CATSRGPGQATYEQYF. For the CDR3, the DNA is TGTGCCACCAGCAGAGGTCCGGGACAGGCAACCTACGAGCAGTACTTC.

The DNA of the CDR3 is TGTGCCAGCATTAGGGGCAGGGGGCCGAACGAGCAGTACTTC. This encodes CASIRGRGPNEQYF. V and J are TRBV2 and TRBJ2-7; TRBD1 aligns across 8 bases. V gave up 7 bases and J gave up 5 bases; unmatched junction bases: 10. The CDR3 has 14 amino acids. Germline CDR1 SNHLY, CDR2 FYNNEI.

V usage is TRBV19 and J usage is TRBJ2-1; 9 bases line up with TRBD2. The V gene's germline CDR1 is LNHDA and CDR2 SQIVND (reference sequence). The ends lost 4 bases at V and 9 bases at J; junction bases unmatched: 10. The CDR3 runs to 15 residues. CDR3 coding DNA: TGTGCCAGTAGTACCTGGGGGCTAGCGGGAAGTGAGCAGTTCTTC. It is translated as CASSTWGLAGSEQFF.

This clone turned up a few times. V and J are TRBV2 and TRBJ1-1, with TRBD1 as a possible D gene (5 bases). V was clipped by 7 bases and J by 7 bases, with 10 bases between them. The germline CDR1 and CDR2 sequences are SNHLY and FYNNEI. This CDR3 is 11 amino acids long. The CDR3, as DNA: TGTGCCAGCATGGCAACAGGTGAAGCTTTCTTT. Encoded protein: CASMATGEAFF.

J is TRBJ1-2 and V is TRBV29-1; 11 positions match TRBD1. V dropped 7 bases and J dropped 1; count of bases not matched to a gene: 8. Germline loops: CDR1 SQVTM, CDR2 ANQGSEA. This CDR3 spans 15 amino acids. CDR3 coding DNA: TGCAGCGCAGACGGGACAGGGGGAGGTAACTATGGCTACACCTTC. Its protein product is CSADGTGGGNYGYTF.

This clone was recorded once. This chain uses TRBV7-9 with TRBJ2-7, with TRBD2 matching over 7 bases. The CDR3 has 14 residues. V shed 6 bases and J 2 bases; nucleotides not matched to a gene: 7. Germline CDR1 SEHNR, CDR2 FQNEAQ (reference sequence). The DNA for the CDR3 is TGTGCCAGCAGTTCCTCGGGGGGACCCTACGAGCAGTACTTC. This codes for CASSSSGGPYEQYF.

The chain carries TRBV5-1 and TRBJ1-1; 8 positions agree with TRBD1. Germline values: CDR1 SGHRS, CDR2 YFSETQ. This CDR3 has 17 amino acids. J was trimmed by 1 base and V by 4 bases; bases with no gene match: 12. The CDR3, as DNA: TGCGCCAGCAGCACGGGACAGGTGAGAACCTGGAACACTGAAGCTTTCTTT. Translating it yields CASSTGQVRTWNTEAFF.

The chain carries TRBV4-3 and TRBJ2-3, with no clear D. The germline V and J ends were trimmed by 0 bases and 3 bases, with 7 bases remaining between them. The CDR3 has 14 residues. CDR1 is LGHNA, CDR2 YSLEER, per germline. The DNA for the CDR3 is TGCGCCAGCAGCCAAGATGGAGCGACAGATACGCAGTATTTT. It translates to CASSQDGATDTQYF.

V and J are TRBV28 and TRBJ1-2; 7 positions agree with TRBD1. Unmatched junction bases numbered 8, after V lost 5 bases and J lost 8 bases. Per germline, CDR1 MDHEN and CDR2 SYDVKM. The CDR3 has 13 amino acids. Here the CDR3 reads CASSRDSRWGYTF. The CDR3, as DNA: TGTGCCAGCAGTCGGGACAGTCGATGGGGCTACACCTTC.

This clone was counted a single time. V gene TRBV2 combines with J gene TRBJ1-2; unclear D gene. CDR1 is SNHLY and CDR2 is FYNNEI in the germline V gene. Trimming left V 6 bases short and J 4 bases short, with 18 bases between. The CDR3 consists of 15 residues. This chain's CDR3 is CASSSPGLGSYGYTF. The CDR3 DNA follows: TGTGCCAGCAGCAGCCCCGGCCTAGGTAGCTATGGCTACACCTTC.

The chain links TRBV5-1 to TRBJ2-5; D is undetermined. Trimming took off 4 bases at V and 3 bases at J, with 7 bases between the two ends. The germline V gene encodes CDR1 SGHRS and CDR2 YFSETQ. The CDR3 extends over 12 amino acids. Here the CDR3 reads CASSMREETQYF. The DNA for the CDR3 is TGCGCCAGCAGCATGCGAGAAGAGACCCAGTACTTC.

The chain joins TRBV10-3 to TRBJ2-3; the match to TRBD2 covers 9 bases. This CDR3 region has 15 residues. Per the germline V gene, CDR1 is ENHRY and CDR2 is SYGVKD. The trim removed 6 bases at V and 2 bases at J, leaving 6 bases unmatched. The CDR3 DNA follows: TGTGCCATCAGCCCCTCTAGCGGGGACACAGATACGCAGTATTTT. Translation: CAISPSSGDTDTQYF.

This rearrangement joins TRBV18 to TRBJ2-7, with D tentatively TRBD1 or TRBD2 (7 bases each). V was shortened by 0 bases and J by 2 bases, with 17 bases between the two germline ends. This CDR3 spans 17 amino acids. The germline CDR1 and CDR2 sequences are KGHSH and LQKENI. CDR3 bases: TGTGCCAGCTCACCACCCCGGGGGGACAGCCAAGCCTACGAGCAGTACTTC. This gives the protein CASSPPRGDSQAYEQYF.

V gene TRBV11-2 combines with J gene TRBJ1-3; D is ambiguous. V lost 8 bases, J lost 4 bases, and 9 bases lay in between. The CDR3 has 12 amino acids. Per germline, CDR1 SGHAT and CDR2 FQNNGV. The CDR3 spells CASGLTGNTIYF. In nucleotides, the CDR3 is TGTGCCAGCGGTTTAACCGGAAACACCATATATTTT.

The table lists this clone with a count of one. The genes are TRBV6-5 and TRBJ1-1; perhaps TRBD1 as D (6 bases). Germline lookup yields CDR1 MNHEY and CDR2 SVGAGI. With 6 bases removed from V and 4 bases from J, the gap between germline ends came to 18 bases. The CDR3 length is 15 residues. The CDR3 DNA reads TGTGCCAGCAGGCTCAACAGGGCCGGGGGCACTGAAGCTTTCTTT. Translating gives CASRLNRAGGTEAFF.

This chain joins TRBV2 and TRBJ2-1, with D possibly TRBD2 on 6 matching bases. This CDR3 is built from 13 residues. The ends were cut back, 8 bases at V and 4 bases at J, with 12 bases in the middle. Germline V lookup: CDR1 SNHLY, CDR2 FYNNEI. CDR3 loop: CASLEGEYNEQFF. CDR3 nucleotide sequence: TGTGCCAGCCTGGAGGGAGAATACAATGAGCAGTTCTTC.

The chain employs TRBV18 and TRBJ2-2; D gene ambiguous. The CDR3 is 15 residues long. Trimming left V 2 bases short and J 2 bases short, with 9 bases between. Germline V lookup: CDR1 KGHSH, CDR2 LQKENI. CDR3 protein: CASSPMGPNTGELFF. As DNA, the CDR3 is TGTGCCAGCTCACCAATGGGTCCTAACACCGGGGAGCTGTTTTTT.

This clone was observed a single time. The chain couples TRBV5-1 to TRBJ2-7; 10 bases are a match to TRBD1. The CDR3 is 15 residues long. Germline CDR1 reads SGHRS; CDR2 reads YFSETQ. V was pared by 1 base and J by 2 bases, with 3 bases of the junction left unmatched. CDR3 loop: CASSLLGQGPYEQYF. The CDR3 region has the DNA TGCGCCAGCAGCTTGTTGGGACAGGGGCCCTACGAGCAGTACTTC.

The V gene is TRBV7-2, the J gene TRBJ2-3; no clear D. This CDR3 spans 15 amino acids. Germline V gives CDR1 SGHTA, CDR2 FQGNSA. V was clipped by 5 bases and J by 4 bases, with 16 bases between them. CDR3 in amino acids: CASSRVSAMADTQYF. In DNA form, the CDR3 reads TGTGCCAGCAGCCGGGTTTCAGCCATGGCAGATACGCAGTATTTT.

J is TRBJ2-3 and V is TRBV28; D not certain. The germline V gene has CDR1 MDHEN and CDR2 SYDVKM. This CDR3 has 13 residues. V lost 6 bases and J lost 5, with 12 bases in between. DNA for the CDR3: TGTGCCAGCAGCAAAAACTGGGGAGATACGCAGTATTTT. Protein: CASSKNWGDTQYF.

This rearrangement joins TRBV29-1 to TRBJ2-1; 7 bases are shared with TRBD1. Germline V lookup: CDR1 SQVTM, CDR2 ANQGSEA. The CDR3 is made up of 10 amino acids. Unmatched junction bases numbered 3, after V lost 6 bases and J lost 10 bases. The CDR3 reads CSVTGNEQFF. As DNA, the CDR3 is TGCAGCGTGACAGGGAACGAGCAGTTCTTC.

This sequence joins TRBV9 and TRBJ2-7, with unresolved D. The CDR3 contains 13 residues. Germline values: CDR1 SGDLS, CDR2 YYNGEE. The V gene lost 3 bases and the J gene lost 7 bases, with 14 bases spanning the gap. The DNA of the CDR3 is TGTGCCAGCAGCGCCTCTCTAACGGGTGAGCAGTACTTC. Protein: CASSASLTGEQYF. The full variable domain, completed using reference TRBV9 and TRBJ2-7, is DSGVTQTPKHLITATGQRVTLRCSPRSGDLSVYWYQQSLDQGLQFLIQYYNGEERAKGNILERFSAQQFPDLHSELNLSSLELGDSALYFCASSASLTGEQYFGPGTRLTVT.